These 29 T cell receptor beta chains were all obtained from the same sample, sequenced in a study. Each CDR3 protein is one row after TCRdb ran MiXCR on the 5' RACE reads. This sample has about 47,000 distinct CDR3 sequences; 25% to 35% occur once, and the top ten carry 2% to 2.5%. The sequenced material came from naive CD4+ T cells sorted from blood. As for subset: naive CD4+ T cells, CD4+CD45RA+CD25-. The receptors were sampled from a female donor with breast cancer.

V and J are TRBV29-1 and TRBJ2-7, with no clear D. The CDR3 runs to 11 residues. Germline values: CDR1 SQVTM, CDR2 ANQGSEA. V lost 6 bases and J 3 bases, leaving 9 bases between the germline ends. CDR3 bases: TGCAGCGTGAAGGGAAACTACGAGCAGTACTTC. It encodes CSVKGNYEQYF.

V and J are TRBV7-9 and TRBJ1-2; the D is unclear. Per the germline V gene, CDR1 is SEHNR and CDR2 is FQNEAQ (reference sequence). The V and J ends lost 1 base and 2 bases respectively, with 11 bases between them. The CDR3 sequence is 15 residues long. CDR3 in DNA: TGTGCCAGCAGCTTAGGGCCGATGGCCAACTATGGCTACACCTTC. This encodes CASSLGPMANYGYTF. Using reference TRBV7-9 and TRBJ1-2 for the parts outside the CDR3, the full variable domain is DTGVSQNPRHKITKRGQNVTFRCDPISEHNRLYWYRQTLGQGPEFLTYFQNEAQLEKSRLLSDRFSAERPKGSFSTLEIQRTEQGDSAMYLCASSLGPMANYGYTFGSGTRLTVV.

This clonotype was counted a few times. Written as DNA, the CDR3 is TGTGCCATCAGTGACGAGGGGGACAATCAGCCCCAGCATTTT. It translates to CAISDEGDNQPQHF. This chain joins TRBV10-3 and TRBJ1-5, with D perhaps matching TRBD1 (6 bases). CDR3 length: 14 amino acids. Germline CDR1 and CDR2: ENHRY and SYGVKD. V lost 3 bases and J 3 bases, leaving 9 bases between the germline ends.

The genes are TRBV15 and TRBJ1-2; TRBD1 matches at 11 bases. In germline, CDR1 is LNHNV, CDR2 YYDKDF (reference sequence). With V trimmed by 3 bases and J by 8 bases, 11 bases remained unmatched. The CDR3 loop spans 16 amino acids. CDR3 residues: CATSSGQGAIPLGYTF. The CDR3 region has the DNA TGTGCCACCAGCAGCGGACAGGGGGCCATTCCTCTGGGCTACACCTTC.

The genes are TRBV29-1 and TRBJ2-1; D is ambiguous. Trimming pared 7 bases from V and 9 bases from J, leaving 13 bases between. The CDR3 length is 11 residues. The germline CDR1 and CDR2 sequences are SQVTM and ANQGSEA. This CDR3 reads CSGTLLGEQFF. CDR3 DNA: TGCAGCGGAACTTTACTCGGTGAGCAGTTCTTC.

A few counts support this clonotype. This sequence joins TRBV2 and TRBJ1-2, with a weak D call TRBD1 (5 bases). Trimming took off 2 bases at V and 1 base at J, with 8 bases between the two ends. Per the germline V gene, CDR1 is SNHLY and CDR2 is FYNNEI. This CDR3 is 14 amino acids long. The CDR3 nucleotides read TGTGCCAGCAGTGAACCCCAGGGTAACTATGGCTACACCTTC. Encoded protein: CASSEPQGNYGYTF.

The chain links TRBV7-3 to TRBJ2-2, with a tentative D call TRBD1 (5 bases). Per the germline V gene, CDR1 is SGHTA and CDR2 is FQGTGA. The CDR3 has 15 residues. The V and J ends lost 5 bases and 2 bases respectively, with 12 bases between them. The CDR3 loop is CASSPNQGNTGELFF. As DNA, the CDR3 is TGTGCCAGCAGCCCTAACCAGGGAAACACCGGGGAGCTGTTTTTT.

V gene TRBV4-1 combines with J gene TRBJ1-3; possible D gene TRBD1, 5 bases. Germline V gene data show CDR1 as MGHRA and CDR2 as YSYEKL. V lost 4 bases and J lost 0, with 16 bases in between. This CDR3 has 17 residues. For the CDR3, the DNA is TGCGCCAGCAGCCTCCGACAGACGAGCCTCTCTGGAAACACCATATATTTT. It specifies CASSLRQTSLSGNTIYF.

Many counts were recorded for this clonotype. CDR3 bases: TGTGCCAGCAGTTTATTAGGAGGGGGCGGTGAGCAGTTCTTC. Its protein is CASSLLGGGGEQFF. The gene calls are TRBV27 and TRBJ2-1, with D possibly being TRBD1 (7 bases). The length of the CDR3 is 14 residues. V lost 1 base, J lost 9 bases, and 13 bases lay in between. The germline gives CDR1 MNHEY, CDR2 SMNVEV (reference sequence).

There are a few counts of this clonotype. The chain uses TRBV19 and TRBJ1-1; tentative D call: TRBD1 (6 bases). The germline V gene encodes CDR1 LNHDA and CDR2 SQIVND (reference sequence). The germline V and J ends were trimmed by 3 bases and 6 bases, with 14 bases remaining between them. The CDR3 is made up of 14 amino acids. The CDR3 DNA reads as TGTGCCAGTAGTATTCCCGGGGGGCATGCTGAAGCTTTCTTT. Translation gives CASSIPGGHAEAFF.

The chain links TRBV5-4 to TRBJ2-1, with no clear D. This CDR3 is built from 16 residues. Germline-derived CDR1 and CDR2 are SGHNT and YYREEE (reference sequence). The V end lost 2 bases, the J end lost 1 base, and 13 bases lay between the germline ends. The CDR3 DNA follows: TGTGCCAGCAGCTTCGACAATCCTAGGTCCTACAATGAGCAGTTCTTC. This sequence encodes CASSFDNPRSYNEQFF.

The sample holds a few counts of this clonotype. This chain uses TRBV5-4 with TRBJ2-1, with 9 bases lining up with TRBD2. The length of the CDR3 is 17 residues. The V segment lost 4 bases and the J segment 2 bases; nucleotides outside the gene matches: 10. Per germline, CDR1 SGHNT and CDR2 YYREEE (reference sequence). In DNA form, the CDR3 reads TGTGCCAGCAGCCGCGGGGGGGCCTCCTTGACCTACAATGAGCAGTTCTTC. Protein product: CASSRGGASLTYNEQFF.

This sequence joins TRBV3-1 and TRBJ1-6; maybe TRBD1 (6 bases). Germline V gene data show CDR1 as LGHDT and CDR2 as YNNKEL (reference sequence). The CDR3 length is 14 residues. V gave up 5 bases and J gave up 11 bases, with 16 bases separating them. For the CDR3, the DNA is TGTGCCAGCAGCGACAATACAGGGCGGGCACCCCTCCACTTT. This sequence encodes CASSDNTGRAPLHF.

This clonotype was observed a few times. The V gene is TRBV28, the J gene TRBJ2-5; D possibly matches TRBD1 or TRBD2 (5 bases each). The germline V gene has CDR1 MDHEN and CDR2 SYDVKM. Trimming stripped 3 bases from V and 3 bases from J, with 17 bases between. This CDR3 region has 16 residues. The CDR3 DNA follows: TGTGCCAGCAGTTTGTCGATGGGGACGGCCGAAGAGACCCAGTACTTC. It translates to CASSLSMGTAEETQYF.

This clonotype has a handful of counts. This sequence joins TRBV20-1 and TRBJ2-2; D gene uncertain. The CDR3 loop spans 15 amino acids. The V end lost 6 bases, the J end lost 0 bases, and 14 bases lay between the germline ends. Germline V lookup: CDR1 DFQATT, CDR2 SNEGSKA (reference sequence). CDR3 sequence: CSAPKRSPNTGELFF. The CDR3 coding sequence is TGCAGTGCCCCAAAGCGTTCGCCGAACACCGGGGAGCTGTTTTTT.

The CDR3 reads CASSLWASGRYEQYF. In nucleotides, the CDR3 is TGTGCCAGCAGTTTATGGGCTAGCGGCCGCTACGAGCAGTACTTC. The V call is TRBV27, the J call TRBJ2-7; 7 positions agree with TRBD2. The junction had 6 bases not matched to a gene; V was cut back by 1 base and J by 3 bases. There are 15 residues in the CDR3. Germline loops: CDR1 MNHEY, CDR2 SMNVEV (reference sequence).

This clonotype was seen a handful of times. J is TRBJ2-5 and V is TRBV6-1; TRBD1 matches 10 bases. V dropped 6 bases and J dropped 6; count of bases not matched to a gene: 7. The germline gives CDR1 MNHNS, CDR2 SASEGT. CDR3 size: 14 residues. Written as DNA, the CDR3 is TGTGCCAGCAGAACGACAGGGGGCCCGAAGACCCAGTACTTC. It yields the protein CASRTTGGPKTQYF.

This clonotype was seen only a few times. The chain employs TRBV7-8 and TRBJ1-3; D gene ambiguous. The CDR3 has 15 residues. Trimming left V 5 bases short and J 3 bases short, with 14 bases between. CDR1 is SGHVS, CDR2 FQNEAQ, per germline. The CDR3 coding sequence is TGTGCCAGCAGCCCCCGTTTTGAGGGTGGAAACACCATATATTTT. Encoded protein: CASSPRFEGGNTIYF.

The table lists this clonotype with many counts. V is TRBV6-1 and J is TRBJ1-5, with 7 bases identical to TRBD1. Germline lookup yields CDR1 MNHNS and CDR2 SASEGT. CDR3 size: 15 residues. Germline trimming cut 3 bases from V and 4 bases from J; bases unmatched to any gene: 6. CDR3 in amino acids: CASSDAGGGNQPQHF. As DNA, the CDR3 is TGTGCCAGCAGTGACGCAGGGGGAGGGAATCAGCCCCAGCATTTT.

Ten or more counts support this clonotype. V gene TRBV2 combines with J gene TRBJ1-5; D gene ambiguous. The V and J ends lost 0 bases and 9 bases respectively, with 18 bases between them. There are 16 residues in the CDR3. Germline V CDR1 and CDR2: SNHLY, FYNNEI. Written as DNA, the CDR3 is TGTGCCAGCAGTGAAGCTGACGGCGGTGGTGGGTTGCCCCAGCATTTT. Translation: CASSEADGGGGLPQHF.

This clonotype was found a few times. This chain connects TRBV7-2 to TRBJ2-3, with 8 bases that match TRBD2. There are 14 residues in the CDR3. Per germline, CDR1 SGHTA and CDR2 FQGNSA. Trimming took 5 bases from V and 2 from J; bases not matched to a gene: 3. The CDR3 protein is CASSPGLVTDTQYF. The CDR3, as DNA: TGTGCCAGCAGCCCGGGACTAGTCACAGATACGCAGTATTTT.

About this clonotype itself: This may stem from a read error, because a much larger clone lies one nucleotide away. The chain has TRBV6-2 or TRBV6-3 and TRBJ1-1; D remains unclear. Germline CDR1 reads MNHEY; CDR2 reads SVGEGT. CDR3 size: 13 residues. CDR3 bases: TGTGCCAGCAGTTACGGGGAGAACACTGAAGCTTCCTTT. As protein: CASSYGENTEASF.

The chain carries TRBV14 and TRBJ1-2; D gene uncertain. This CDR3 spans 14 amino acids. V lost 4 bases to trimming and J lost 8 bases, with 17 bases between them. The germline gives CDR1 SGHDN, CDR2 FVKESK. The CDR3 coding sequence is TGTGCCAGCAGCCCCCTTGGGAGGGTACGAGGCTACACCTTC. Amino acid sequence: CASSPLGRVRGYTF.

This chain connects TRBV11-2 to TRBJ1-3, with D unresolved. Germline CDR1 SGHAT, CDR2 FQNNGV. V lost 1 base, J lost 0 bases, and 7 bases lay in between. The CDR3 is 15 amino acids. The chain's CDR3 is CASSLVFTSGNTIYF. CDR3 in DNA: TGTGCCAGCAGCTTAGTGTTCACCTCTGGAAACACCATATATTTT.

The chain has TRBV5-1 and TRBJ2-2; D ambiguous. Trimming left V 6 bases short and J 1 base short, with 10 bases between. Germline V CDR1 and CDR2: SGHRS, YFSETQ. This CDR3 is built from 14 residues. The CDR3 reads CASTPLGNTGELFF. CDR3 bases: TGCGCCAGCACCCCCCTGGGGAACACCGGGGAGCTGTTTTTT. The full variable domain, in which reference TRBV5-1 and TRBJ2-2 provide the parts outside the CDR3, is KAGVTQTPRYLIKTRGQQVTLSCSPISGHRSVSWYQQTPGQGLQFLFEYFSETQRNKGNFPGRFSGRQFSNSRSEMNVSTLELGDSALYLCASTPLGNTGELFFGEGSRLTVL.

The chain employs TRBV11-2 and TRBJ1-2; 12 bases align to TRBD1. Germline trimming cut 5 bases from V and 8 bases from J; bases unmatched to any gene: 12. The V gene's germline CDR1 is SGHAT and CDR2 FQNNGV. The CDR3 runs 16 residues. The CDR3 DNA sequence: TGTGCCAGCAGCCGAATTTCTCGGGACAGGGGGCGAGGCTACACCTTC. Amino acids: CASSRISRDRGRGYTF.

In its sample, this clonotype was seen a few times. The chain has TRBV7-2 and TRBJ2-3; D is tentatively TRBD1 or TRBD2 (6 bases each). Trimming left V 3 bases short and J 4 bases short, with 26 bases between. The CDR3 length is 19 residues. Germline V gene data show CDR1 as SGHTA and CDR2 as FQGNSA. The CDR3 region is CASSLWGRTAEGKPDTQYF. The CDR3 bases are TGTGCCAGCAGCTTGTGGGGGCGCACGGCGGAGGGGAAACCAGATACGCAGTATTTT.

The count of this clonotype is one. CDR3: CASSCHGQGQDEQYF. DNA of the CDR3: TGCGCCAGCAGCTGCCATGGACAGGGGCAGGACGAGCAGTACTTC. The chain employs TRBV5-1 and TRBJ2-7; 9 bases line up with TRBD1. The CDR3 runs 15 residues. Germline CDR1 reads SGHRS; CDR2 reads YFSETQ. The V gene end was trimmed by 3 bases and the J gene end by 5 bases; junction bases not matched to a gene: 9.

V usage is TRBV6-6 and J usage is TRBJ2-6; D is uncertain. V was pared by 6 bases and J by 0 bases, with 3 bases between. The CDR3 consists of 13 residues. Germline V gives CDR1 MNHNY, CDR2 SVGAGI (reference sequence). The CDR3 sequence: CASRNSGANVLTF. In DNA, the CDR3 is TGTGCCAGCAGGAACTCTGGGGCCAACGTCCTGACTTTC.